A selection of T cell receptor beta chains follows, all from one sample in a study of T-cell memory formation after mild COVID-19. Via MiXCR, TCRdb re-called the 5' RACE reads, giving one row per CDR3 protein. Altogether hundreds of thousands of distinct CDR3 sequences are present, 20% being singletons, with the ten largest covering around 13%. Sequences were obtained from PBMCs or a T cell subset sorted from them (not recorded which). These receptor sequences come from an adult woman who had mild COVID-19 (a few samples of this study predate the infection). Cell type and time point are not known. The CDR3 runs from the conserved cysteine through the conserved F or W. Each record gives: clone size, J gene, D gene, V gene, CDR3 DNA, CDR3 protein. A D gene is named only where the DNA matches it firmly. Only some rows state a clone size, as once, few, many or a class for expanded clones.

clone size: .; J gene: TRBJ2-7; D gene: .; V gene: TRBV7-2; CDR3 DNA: TGTGCCAGCAGCTTTACGGGAGTCGCCTACGAGCAGTACTTC; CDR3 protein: CASSFTGVAYEQYF
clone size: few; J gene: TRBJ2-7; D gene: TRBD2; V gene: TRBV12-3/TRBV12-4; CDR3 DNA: TGTGCCAGCAGACAAACTAGCGGATTAAACTACGAGCAGTACTTC; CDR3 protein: CASRQTSGLNYEQYF
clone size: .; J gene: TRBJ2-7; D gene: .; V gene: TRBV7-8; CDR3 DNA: TGTGCCAGCAGCCCAGGCCGGGCGGGTCACGAGCAGTACTTC; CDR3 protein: CASSPGRAGHEQYF
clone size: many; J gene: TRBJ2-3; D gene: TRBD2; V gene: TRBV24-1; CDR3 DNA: TGTGCCACTGGTAGTCTCACTAGCGGGAGAACTACAGATACGCAGTATTTT; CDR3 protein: CATGSLTSGRTTDTQYF
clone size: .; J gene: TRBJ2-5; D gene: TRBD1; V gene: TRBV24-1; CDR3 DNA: TGTGCCATAGGACAGGGGCCCTTGAGGACCCAGTACTTC; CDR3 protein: CAIGQGPLRTQYF
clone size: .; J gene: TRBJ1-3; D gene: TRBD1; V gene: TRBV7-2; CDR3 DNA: TGTGCCAGCAGCGAACTTACAGGGGGAACAGGAAACACCATATATTTT; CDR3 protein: CASSELTGGTGNTIYF
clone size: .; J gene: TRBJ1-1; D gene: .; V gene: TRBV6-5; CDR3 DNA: TGTGCCAGCTCTCGTCCGGGACGGAGGAACACTGAAGCTTTCTTT; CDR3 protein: CASSRPGRRNTEAFF
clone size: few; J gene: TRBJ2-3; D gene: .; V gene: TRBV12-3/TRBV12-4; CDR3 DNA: TGTGCCAGCAGTTTAGCTGAGGAAGCGACAGATACGCAGTATTTT; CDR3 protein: CASSLAEEATDTQYF
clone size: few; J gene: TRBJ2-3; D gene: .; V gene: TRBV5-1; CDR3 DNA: TGCGCCAGCAACGGTGGGGCGGGGATCACAGATACGCAGTATTTT; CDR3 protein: CASNGGAGITDTQYF
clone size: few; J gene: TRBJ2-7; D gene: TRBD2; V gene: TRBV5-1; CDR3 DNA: TGCGCCAGCGCACCGGAGGGCGGGAGACCCCTCGAGCAGTACTTC; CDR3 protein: CASAPEGGRPLEQYF
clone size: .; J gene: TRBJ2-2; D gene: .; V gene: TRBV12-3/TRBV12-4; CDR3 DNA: TGTGCCAGCTTATCGCTCAGCGAGGGCCTCGGGGAGCTGTTTTTT; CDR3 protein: CASLSLSEGLGELFF
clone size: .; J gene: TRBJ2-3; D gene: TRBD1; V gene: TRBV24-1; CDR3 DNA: TGTGCCACCAGTGATGGGACAGGGCACACAGATACGCAGTATTTT; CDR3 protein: CATSDGTGHTDTQYF
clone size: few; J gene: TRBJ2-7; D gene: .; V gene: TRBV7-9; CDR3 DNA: TGTGCCAGCAGCTCCCCGAGGAGGCAGTACTTC; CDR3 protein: CASSSPRRQYF
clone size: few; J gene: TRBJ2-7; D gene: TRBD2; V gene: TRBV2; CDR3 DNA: TGTGCCAGCAGTGGAGGGACTAGCGGATTTTACGAGCAGTACTTC; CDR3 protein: CASSGGTSGFYEQYF
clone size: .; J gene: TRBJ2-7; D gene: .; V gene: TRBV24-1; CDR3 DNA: TGTGCCACCAGTGATCCAAACAGGGCGGCCCACGAGCAGTACTTC; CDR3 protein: CATSDPNRAAHEQYF
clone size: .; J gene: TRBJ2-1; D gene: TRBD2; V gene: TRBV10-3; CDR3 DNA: TGTGCCATCAGTGAAGGGACTAGCGGGGCTTACAATGAGCAGTTCTTC; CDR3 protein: CAISEGTSGAYNEQFF
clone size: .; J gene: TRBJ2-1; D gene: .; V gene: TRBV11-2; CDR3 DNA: TGTGCCAGCAGCAGCCGGGGGACGACTGAGCAGTTCTTC; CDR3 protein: CASSSRGTTEQFF
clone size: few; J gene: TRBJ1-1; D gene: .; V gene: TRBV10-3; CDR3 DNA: TGTGCCATCACCCCTAAGGGCCCGAACACTGAAGCTTTCTTT; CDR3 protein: CAITPKGPNTEAFF
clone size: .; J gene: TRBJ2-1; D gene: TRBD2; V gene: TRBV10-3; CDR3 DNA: TGTGCCATCAGTGAGGCTAGCGGGAGGGGGGCCGCCTACAATGAGCAGTTCTTC; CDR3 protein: CAISEASGRGAAYNEQFF
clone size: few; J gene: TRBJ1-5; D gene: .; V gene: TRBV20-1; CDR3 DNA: TGCAGTGCTAGGCAAAAGGGGAAGCCCCAGCATTTT; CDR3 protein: CSARQKGKPQHF
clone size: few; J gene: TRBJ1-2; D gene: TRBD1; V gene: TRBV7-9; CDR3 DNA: TGTGCCAGCAGCTCTCAGACAGGGGGAGGAGGCTACACCTTC; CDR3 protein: CASSSQTGGGGYTF
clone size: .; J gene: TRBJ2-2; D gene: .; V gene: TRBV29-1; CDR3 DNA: TGCAGCGTTGAAGAGGAGGGCGTGAACACCGGGGAGCTGTTTTTT; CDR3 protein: CSVEEEGVNTGELFF
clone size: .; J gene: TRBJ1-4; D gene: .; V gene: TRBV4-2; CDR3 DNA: TGTGCCAGCAGCCAGACAGGTCGTAATGAAAAACTGTTTTTT; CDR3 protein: CASSQTGRNEKLFF
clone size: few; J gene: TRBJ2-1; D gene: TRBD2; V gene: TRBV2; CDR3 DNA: TGTGCCAGCAGTGAAGTTAGCGGGAGTTACAATGAGCAGTTCTTC; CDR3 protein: CASSEVSGSYNEQFF
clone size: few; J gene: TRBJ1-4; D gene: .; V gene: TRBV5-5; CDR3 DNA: TGTGCCAGCAGCTTGGAGTTAGAAAAACTGTTTTTT; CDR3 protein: CASSLELEKLFF
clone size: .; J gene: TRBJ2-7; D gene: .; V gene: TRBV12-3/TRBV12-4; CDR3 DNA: TGTGCCAGCAGCCCCCATAACTACGAGCAGTACTTC; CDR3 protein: CASSPHNYEQYF
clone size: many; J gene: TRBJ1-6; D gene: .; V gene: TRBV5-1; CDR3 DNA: TGCGCCAGCAGCTTGGCCGATTATGCAGGTTCACCCCTCCACTTT; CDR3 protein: CASSLADYAGSPLHF
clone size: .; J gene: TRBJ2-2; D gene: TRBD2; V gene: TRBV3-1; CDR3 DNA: TGTGCCAGCAGCCCAACTAGCGGCCCCGGGGAGCTGTTTTTT; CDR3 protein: CASSPTSGPGELFF
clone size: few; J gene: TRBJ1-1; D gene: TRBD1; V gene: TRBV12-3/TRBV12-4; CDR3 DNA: TGTGCCAGCAGTCGGGACAGGGTAATTGGAAGGACTGAAGCTTTCTTT; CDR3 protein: CASSRDRVIGRTEAFF